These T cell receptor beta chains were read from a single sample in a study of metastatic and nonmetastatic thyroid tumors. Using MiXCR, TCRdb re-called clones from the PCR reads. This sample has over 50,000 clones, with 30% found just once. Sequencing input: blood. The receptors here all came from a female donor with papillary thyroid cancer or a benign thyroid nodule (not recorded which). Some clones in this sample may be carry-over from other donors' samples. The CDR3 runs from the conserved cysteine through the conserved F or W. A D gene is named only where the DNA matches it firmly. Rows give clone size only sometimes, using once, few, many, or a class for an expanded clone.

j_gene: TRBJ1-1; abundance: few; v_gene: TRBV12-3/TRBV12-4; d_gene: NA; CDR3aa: CASKQDTEAFF; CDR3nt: TGTGCCAGCAAACAGGACACTGAAGCTTTCTTT
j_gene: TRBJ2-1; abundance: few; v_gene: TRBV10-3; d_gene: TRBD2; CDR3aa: CAISESMGLAGGNEQFF; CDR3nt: TGTGCCATCAGTGAGTCCATGGGACTAGCGGGAGGCAATGAGCAGTTCTTC
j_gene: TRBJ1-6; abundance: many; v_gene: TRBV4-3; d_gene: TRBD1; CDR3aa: CASSPSRTGNSPLHF; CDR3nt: TGCGCCAGCAGCCCGTCTCGGACAGGGAACTCACCCCTCCACTTT
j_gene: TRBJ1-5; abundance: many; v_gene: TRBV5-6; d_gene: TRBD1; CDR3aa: CASSLARTGRQPQHF; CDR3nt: TGTGCCAGCAGCTTGGCTAGGACAGGGAGGCAGCCCCAGCATTTT
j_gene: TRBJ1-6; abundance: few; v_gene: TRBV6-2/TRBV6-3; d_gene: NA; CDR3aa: CAIQDGSRNSPLHF; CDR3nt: TGTGCCATACAGGACGGGAGCCGTAATTCACCCCTCCACTTT
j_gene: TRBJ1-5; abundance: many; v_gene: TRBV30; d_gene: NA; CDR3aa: CAWSVRHEQPQHF; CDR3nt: TGTGCCTGGAGTGTACGACATGAGCAGCCCCAGCATTTT
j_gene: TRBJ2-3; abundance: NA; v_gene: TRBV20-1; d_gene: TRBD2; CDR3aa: CSARLAGDLTDTQYF; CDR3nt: TGCAGTGCTAGGTTAGCGGGAGACTTAACAGATACGCAGTATTTT
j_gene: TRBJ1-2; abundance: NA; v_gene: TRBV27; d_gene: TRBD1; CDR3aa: CASSKQGLNGYTF; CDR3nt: TGTGCCAGCAGTAAACAGGGGCTTAATGGCTACACCTTC
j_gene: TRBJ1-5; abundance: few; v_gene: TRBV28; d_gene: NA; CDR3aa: CASSLGAGGDNQPQHF; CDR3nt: TGTGCCAGCAGTTTGGGGGCCGGGGGGGACAATCAGCCCCAGCATTTT
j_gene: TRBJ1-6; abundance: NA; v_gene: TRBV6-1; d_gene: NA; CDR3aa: CASRNDRTNSPLHF; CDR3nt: TGTGCCAGCAGGAACGACCGGACTAATTCACCCCTCCACTTT
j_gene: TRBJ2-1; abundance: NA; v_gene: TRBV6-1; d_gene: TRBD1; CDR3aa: CASRRDRGTKGQFF; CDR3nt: TGTGCCAGCAGACGGGACAGGGGGACAAAGGGACAGTTCTTC
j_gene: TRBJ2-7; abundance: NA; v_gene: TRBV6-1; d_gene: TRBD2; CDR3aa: CASTSGLPDDEQYF; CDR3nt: TGTGCCAGCACTTCGGGACTACCAGACGACGAGCAGTACTTC
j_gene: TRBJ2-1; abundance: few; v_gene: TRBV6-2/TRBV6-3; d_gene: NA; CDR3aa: CASSYRVGSGHTYNEQFF; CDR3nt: TGTGCCAGCAGTTACCGCGTGGGAAGCGGCCATACCTACAATGAGCAGTTCTTC
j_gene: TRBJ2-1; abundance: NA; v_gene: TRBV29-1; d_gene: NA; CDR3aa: CSVEVFSGRVEQFF; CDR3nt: TGCAGCGTTGAAGTGTTTAGCGGCCGGGTTGAGCAGTTCTTC
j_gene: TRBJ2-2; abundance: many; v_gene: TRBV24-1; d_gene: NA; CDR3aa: CATSDSRDRLKLFF; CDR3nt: TGTGCCACCAGTGACTCTCGAGACAGACTTAAGCTGTTTTTT
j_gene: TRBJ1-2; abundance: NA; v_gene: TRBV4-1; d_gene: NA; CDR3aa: CASSQDRAGTGYTF; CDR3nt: TGCGCCAGCAGCCAAGATCGGGCAGGGACCGGCTACACCTTC
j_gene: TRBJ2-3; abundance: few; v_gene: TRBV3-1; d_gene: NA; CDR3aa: CASSLGNTDTQYF; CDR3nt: TGTGCCAGCAGCCTTGGGAACACAGATACGCAGTATTTT
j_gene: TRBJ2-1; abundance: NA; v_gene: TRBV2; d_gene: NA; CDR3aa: CASSERGGVINEQFF; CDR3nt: TGTGCCAGCAGTGAAAGGGGGGGGGTGATCAATGAGCAGTTCTTC
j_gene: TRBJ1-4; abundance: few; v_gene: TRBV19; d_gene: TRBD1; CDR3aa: CASSRDREGEKLFF; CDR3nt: TGTGCCAGTAGTCGGGACAGGGAAGGGGAAAAACTGTTTTTT
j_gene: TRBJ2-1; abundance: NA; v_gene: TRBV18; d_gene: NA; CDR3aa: CASSRQINEQFF; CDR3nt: TGTGCCAGCTCACGCCAGATTAATGAGCAGTTCTTC
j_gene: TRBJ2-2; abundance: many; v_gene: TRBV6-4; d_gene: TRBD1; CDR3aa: CASRPGTGDTGELFF; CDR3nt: TGTGCCAGCAGGCCCGGGACAGGGGACACCGGGGAGCTGTTTTTT
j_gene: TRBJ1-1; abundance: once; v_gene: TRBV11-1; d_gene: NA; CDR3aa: CASSPGPGGYTEAFF; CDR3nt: TGTGCCAGCAGCCCCGGACCCGGGGGTTACACTGAAGCTTTCTTT
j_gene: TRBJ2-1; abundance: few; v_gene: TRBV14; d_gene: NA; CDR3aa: CASSQDVWAREQFF; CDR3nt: TGTGCCAGCAGCCAAGATGTGTGGGCGCGTGAGCAGTTCTTC
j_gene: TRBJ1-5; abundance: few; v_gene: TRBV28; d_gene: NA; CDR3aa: CASSLWQGIGQPQHF; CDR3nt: TGTGCCAGCAGTTTATGGCAGGGGATAGGGCAGCCCCAGCATTTT
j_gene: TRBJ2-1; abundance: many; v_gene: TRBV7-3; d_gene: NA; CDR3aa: CASSLSGSLNEQFF; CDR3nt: TGTGCCAGCTCCCTCTCGGGGAGTCTCAATGAGCAGTTCTTC
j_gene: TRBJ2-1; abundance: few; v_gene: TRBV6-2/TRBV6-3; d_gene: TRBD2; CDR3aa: CANSQTSGGYNEQFF; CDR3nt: TGTGCCAACAGTCAGACTAGCGGAGGATACAATGAGCAGTTCTTC
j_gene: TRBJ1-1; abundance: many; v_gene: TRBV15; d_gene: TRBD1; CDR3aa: CATSFKSRDRDTEAFF; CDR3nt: TGTGCCACCAGCTTCAAGAGCCGGGACAGGGATACTGAAGCTTTCTTT